A selection of T cell receptor beta chains follows, all from one sample in a study of PD-1 blockade in classical Hodgkin lymphoma. Sequenced by immunoSEQ multiplex PCR; TCRdb stores in-frame clones only, minus some. The sample carries about 58,000 clones, around 93% recorded once. Sequencing used peripheral blood mononuclear cells (PBMCs), obtained before the second cycle of nivolumab. These receptors came from a human donor with classical Hodgkin lymphoma. Both conserved end residues are part of each CDR3. A D gene is named only where the DNA matches it firmly. Clone size is stated in some rows and not others, as once, few, many or a class when expanded.

v_call	clone_size	d_call	j_call	cdr3_nt	cdr3_aa
TRBV27	NA	NA	TRBJ2-3	TGTGCCAGCAGTTTAAATGGCGGGAATACAGATACGCAGTATTTT	CASSLNGGNTDTQYF
TRBV30	NA	NA	TRBJ1-1	TGTGCCTGGAGTACGGCTGGGGCCGACACTGAAGCTTTCTTT	CAWSTAGADTEAFF
TRBV2	once	TRBD1	TRBJ1-4	TGTGCCAGCAGTCCAAGACAGGGGACAAATGAAAAACTGTTTTTT	CASSPRQGTNEKLFF
TRBV7-6	NA	NA	TRBJ1-2	TGTGCCAGCAGCCCAAACCGTGGACACAACTATGGCTACACCTTC	CASSPNRGHNYGYTF
TRBV19	NA	TRBD1	TRBJ2-3	TGTGCCAGTGCCGGGACAGGGAGCACAGATACGCAGTATTTT	CASAGTGSTDTQYF
TRBV2	NA	TRBD1	TRBJ2-5	TGTGCCAGCGCCGGGCCCGACACAGGGGGCGAAGAGACCCAGTACTTC	CASAGPDTGGEETQYF
TRBV7-6	NA	TRBD2	TRBJ2-7	TGTGCCAGCAGTAACCTAGCGGGCTCGGACGAGCAGTACTTC	CASSNLAGSDEQYF
TRBV5-1	NA	NA	TRBJ1-2	TGCGCCAGCAGCTTGGACACCGGGAGCAGGAATGGCTACACCTTC	CASSLDTGSRNGYTF
TRBV27	few	TRBD1	TRBJ1-5	TGTGCCAGCACAGGGGGGAAGGGCAATCAGCCCCAGCATTTT	CASTGGKGNQPQHF
TRBV6-4	NA	TRBD1	TRBJ2-2	TGTGCCAGCAGTGACCGGGACAGGGGGCACACCGGGGAGCTGTTTTTT	CASSDRDRGHTGELFF
TRBV11-1	NA	NA	TRBJ2-3	TGTGCCAGCGCAACGGGGGTGGGGCCCACAGATACGCAGTATTTT	CASATGVGPTDTQYF
TRBV5-6	NA	TRBD1	TRBJ1-2	TGTGCCAGCAGCTTGGTCGGGGACAGGGAGTTTAACTATGGCTACACCTTC	CASSLVGDREFNYGYTF
TRBV6-4	NA	NA	TRBJ2-1	TGTGCCAGCAGTGACGGTGGAGTGCCCGCGTTCTTC	CASSDGGVPAFF
TRBV5-1	NA	NA	TRBJ2-1	TGCGCCAGCAGCTGGTCCGGGGATCGATACAATGAGCAGTTCTTC	CASSWSGDRYNEQFF
TRBV7-9	NA	NA	TRBJ2-3	TGTGCCGCCCGCACCGGGAGCACAGATACGCAGTATTTT	CAARTGSTDTQYF
TRBV11-1	NA	NA	TRBJ2-5	TGTGCCAGCAGTTCCTTAGAGACCCAGTACTTC	CASSSLETQYF
TRBV9	many	NA	TRBJ1-2	TGTGCCAGCAGCGTAGGGGGCGGGGTAGGCTACACCTTC	CASSVGGGVGYTF
TRBV11-2	NA	NA	TRBJ2-5	TGTGCCAGCAGCCTGTGGGGGCCGAATGAAGAGACCCAGTACTTC	CASSLWGPNEETQYF
TRBV7-2	once	NA	TRBJ1-1	TGTGCCAGCAGCTTCCTCCGGGCAGATGCTTTCTTT	CASSFLRADAFF
TRBV29-1	NA	NA	TRBJ2-7	TGCAGCGTTCGTGGGAGGACGGAGTTCTACGAGCAGTACTTC	CSVRGRTEFYEQYF
TRBV5-5	NA	NA	TRBJ1-2	TGTGCCAGCAGCCCTGCCTTTAACTATGGCTACACCTTC	CASSPAFNYGYTF
TRBV6-5	NA	NA	TRBJ1-2	TGTGCCAGCAGTTCGATGGAAGGCTATGGCTACACCTTC	CASSSMEGYGYTF
TRBV28	NA	NA	TRBJ1-2	TGTGCCAGCAGCCCGCCTGGACGGAATCCTGGGGGCTACACCTTC	CASSPPGRNPGGYTF
TRBV29-1	NA	TRBD1	TRBJ2-3	TGCAGCGTTGTTTACAGGGGGCCAGATACGCAGTATTTT	CSVVYRGPDTQYF
TRBV9	NA	TRBD1	TRBJ1-2	TGTGCCAGCAGCCCCGGGACAGGGTCAAACTACACCTTC	CASSPGTGSNYTF
TRBV7-9	NA	NA	TRBJ2-1	TGTGCCAGCAGCTCCCAGGACAGAGGACATACCTATGAGCAGTTCTTC	CASSSQDRGHTYEQFF
TRBV5-6	NA	NA	TRBJ1-2	TGTGCCAGCAGCTTTTTACAGATTAACTATGGCTACACCTTC	CASSFLQINYGYTF
TRBV27	NA	NA	TRBJ2-2	TGTGCCAGCAGACTAGCAGCTACCGGGGAGCTGTTTTTT	CASRLAATGELFF
TRBV28	NA	TRBD2	TRBJ2-1	TGTGCCAGCAGTTTACCTTGGGGGGGAATCACCAATGAGCAGTTCTTC	CASSLPWGGITNEQFF
TRBV6-6	NA	TRBD2	TRBJ2-3	TGTGCCAGCAGGCCAAAGCGGGGGGGCGGGGATACGCAGTATTTT	CASRPKRGGGDTQYF
TRBV9	NA	NA	TRBJ2-5	TGTGCCAGCAGCGTAGCCGCGACTGGGGGGTACCAAGAGACCCAGTACTTC	CASSVAATGGYQETQYF
TRBV9	NA	NA	TRBJ2-7	TGTGCCAGCAGCCCCCAAGCGGAGGTACCCTACGAGCAGTACTTC	CASSPQAEVPYEQYF
TRBV7-2	NA	NA	TRBJ2-3	TGTGCCAGCAGCTTAGTAGAGCCCACAGATACGCAGTATTTT	CASSLVEPTDTQYF
TRBV27	NA	NA	TRBJ1-1	TGTGCCAGCAGTCCAGGGAACACTGAAGCTTTCTTT	CASSPGNTEAFF
TRBV4-3	NA	NA	TRBJ2-7	TGCGCCAGCAGCCAAGAAAATCTTGGCGGGACCTACGAGCAGTACTTC	CASSQENLGGTYEQYF
TRBV4-3	NA	NA	TRBJ1-1	TGCGCCAGCAGCCAAGATCGAGGGACTGAAGCTTTCTTT	CASSQDRGTEAFF
TRBV5-5	NA	TRBD2	TRBJ2-7	TGTGCCAGCAGCCCCCGTTTCGAGCGGGGTCTCTACGAGCAGTACTTC	CASSPRFERGLYEQYF
TRBV4-3	NA	TRBD2	TRBJ2-7	TGCGCCAGCAGCCAAGATCCCTTAGCGGGAGGGAACCCCTACGAGCAGTACTTC	CASSQDPLAGGNPYEQYF
TRBV30	NA	NA	TRBJ1-2	TGTGCCTGGAGTCGCGGGGCGGCTGGGGATGGCTACACCTTC	CAWSRGAAGDGYTF
TRBV6-4	NA	NA	TRBJ2-5	TGTGCCAGCAGGGCCGACTCGGGGGAAGAGACCCAGTACTTC	CASRADSGEETQYF
TRBV11-2	NA	TRBD2	TRBJ2-7	TGTGCCAGCAGCCCCCGGGATAGCGGGCTATTGTCCTACGAGCAGTACTTC	CASSPRDSGLLSYEQYF
TRBV28	NA	TRBD1	TRBJ2-3	TGTGCCAGCAGCGCCTGGGACAGGGGAGCTGATACGCAGTATTTT	CASSAWDRGADTQYF
TRBV28	NA	NA	TRBJ2-5	TGTGCCAGCAGTTTAAGCGCGGGGCGTCAAGAGACCCAGTACTTC	CASSLSAGRQETQYF
TRBV11-2	NA	NA	TRBJ2-3	TGTGCCAGCAGCTTAGGTCCGGGGAGATCAGATACGCAGTATTTT	CASSLGPGRSDTQYF
TRBV6-6	once	NA	TRBJ1-5	TGTGCCAGCAGTGGACGACAGGCTGAAAGCAATCAGCCCCAGCATTTT	CASSGRQAESNQPQHF
TRBV27	NA	TRBD1	TRBJ1-1	TGTGCCAGCAGAGCACAGGGGGATTACATGAACACTGAAGCTTTCTTT	CASRAQGDYMNTEAFF
TRBV5-1	NA	NA	TRBJ2-1	TGCGCCAGCAGCCGGTCCTTGGGGGATGAGCAGTTCTTC	CASSRSLGDEQFF
TRBV9	NA	NA	TRBJ2-1	TGTGCCAGCAGCTACGGGGGGCTCGGGGAATACGAGCAGTTCTTC	CASSYGGLGEYEQFF